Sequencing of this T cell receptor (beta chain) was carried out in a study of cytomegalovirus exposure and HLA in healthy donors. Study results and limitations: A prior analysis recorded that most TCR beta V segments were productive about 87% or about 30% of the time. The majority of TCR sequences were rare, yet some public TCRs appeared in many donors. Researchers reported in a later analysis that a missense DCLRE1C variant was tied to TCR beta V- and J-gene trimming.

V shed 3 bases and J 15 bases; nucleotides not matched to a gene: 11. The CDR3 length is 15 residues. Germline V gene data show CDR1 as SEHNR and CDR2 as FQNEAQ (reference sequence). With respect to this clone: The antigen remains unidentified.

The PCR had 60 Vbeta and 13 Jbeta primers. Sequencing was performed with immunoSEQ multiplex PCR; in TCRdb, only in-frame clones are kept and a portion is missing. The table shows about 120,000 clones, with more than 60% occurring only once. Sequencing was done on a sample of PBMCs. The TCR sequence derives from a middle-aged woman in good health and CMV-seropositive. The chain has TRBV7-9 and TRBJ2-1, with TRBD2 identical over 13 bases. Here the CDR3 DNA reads TGTGCCAGCAGCTTCTTGGGACTAGCGGGATCTTCGCTGTTCTTC. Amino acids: CASSFLGLAGSSLFF.